Shown below are 31 T cell receptor beta chains from a single sample sequenced in a study of cytomegalovirus exposure and HLA in healthy donors. The PCR was carried out with 60 Vbeta primers and 13 Jbeta primers. Here immunoSEQ multiplex PCR was the method, and the copy in TCRdb shows in-frame clones only, minus some. Of approximately 110,000 clones in the sample, 60% to 85% were seen once. Sequences were obtained from PBMCs. Source of these receptors: a female donor in good health and CMV-seropositive.

The rearrangement joins TRBV19 to TRBJ1-5, with TRBD1 matching over 11 bases. This CDR3 contains 15 residues. The germline CDR1 and CDR2 sequences are LNHDA and SQIVND (reference sequence). V shed 4 bases, J shed 5 bases, and the junction held 4 bases outside the gene matches. The CDR3 sequence: CASSTADRGHQPQHF. In DNA, the CDR3 is TGTGCCAGTAGTACCGCGGACAGGGGGCATCAGCCCCAGCATTTT.

The V gene is TRBV10-1, the J gene TRBJ2-7; 8 positions match TRBD2. Germline CDR1 is WNHNN and CDR2 is SYGVQD (reference sequence). The CDR3 contains 13 residues. Trimming at V came to 3 bases and at J to 4 bases, leaving 2 bases not matched to a gene. CDR3 residues: CASSDGGGYEQYF. CDR3 DNA: TGCGCCAGCAGTGATGGCGGGGGGTACGAGCAGTACTTC.

V usage is TRBV5-6 and J usage is TRBJ2-5; TRBD1 agrees at 11 bases. The CDR3 runs 17 residues. Per germline, CDR1 SGHDT and CDR2 YYEEEE. After removal of 5 bases from V and 5 bases from J, the junction contained 14 bases not matched to a gene. This CDR3 is CASSPGADRGLGETQYF. The CDR3 DNA reads as TGTGCCAGCAGTCCGGGGGCGGACAGGGGGCTAGGGGAGACCCAGTACTTC.

This clone was counted a few times. V and J are TRBV2 and TRBJ1-1, with D tentatively TRBD1 (5 bases). The germline V gene encodes CDR1 SNHLY and CDR2 FYNNEI. The V end lost 6 bases, the J end lost 7 bases, and 12 bases lay between the germline ends. The CDR3 spans 12 residues. This chain's CDR3 is CASRETQVEAFF. CDR3 sequence (DNA): TGTGCCAGCAGGGAAACACAGGTTGAAGCTTTCTTT. Filled out from reference TRBV2 and TRBJ1-1, the complete variable domain reads EPEVTQTPSHQVTQMGQEVILRCVPISNHLYFYWYRQILGQKVEFLVSFYNNEISEKSEIFDDQFSVERPDGSNFTLKIRSTKLEDSAMYFCASRETQVEAFFGQGTRLTVV.

This rearrangement joins TRBV11-1 to TRBJ2-7; tentatively, D is TRBD1 (5 bases). The CDR3 contains 13 residues. Trimming cost V 5 bases and J 0 bases, with 8 bases left between them. Germline CDR1 reads SGHAT; CDR2 reads FQDESV (reference sequence). In nucleotides, the CDR3 is TGTGCCAGCAGCCGTGGGGCCTCCTACGAGCAGTACTTC. Translated: CASSRGASYEQYF.

The rearrangement joins TRBV4-3 to TRBJ1-6, with TRBD1 as a possible D gene (6 bases). Germline V lookup: CDR1 LGHNA, CDR2 YSLEER. V was clipped by 3 bases and J by 9 bases, with 9 bases between them. The CDR3 length is 13 residues. CDR3 bases: TGCGCCAGCAGCCAGATACAGGGTTCACCCCTCCACTTT. Its protein product is CASSQIQGSPLHF.

The chain joins TRBV2 to TRBJ1-2, with a tentative D call TRBD1 (5 bases). CDR1 SNHLY and CDR2 FYNNEI come from the germline V gene. V was pared by 10 bases and J by 8 bases, with 17 bases between. CDR3 length: 12 amino acids. The CDR3 coding sequence is TGTGCCATCTTTTATCCGGGGGACGGCTACACCTTC. This codes for CAIFYPGDGYTF.

The rearrangement links TRBV9 to TRBJ2-5; 10 nucleotides align to TRBD1. This CDR3 has 20 amino acids. J was trimmed by 2 bases and V by 3 bases; bases with no gene match: 19. From germline, CDR1 is SGDLS and CDR2 YYNGEE. In DNA form, the CDR3 reads TGTGCCAGCAGCGCCACTCCAGGGGGGACAGGGGCCTTTGGACAAGAGACCCAGTACTTC. The encoded protein is CASSATPGGTGAFGQETQYF.

The V call is TRBV7-9, the J call TRBJ2-5, with a possible D match to TRBD2 (6 bases). Trimming pared 5 bases from V and 1 base from J, leaving 8 bases between. The CDR3 contains 13 residues. Germline loops: CDR1 SEHNR, CDR2 FQNEAQ (reference sequence). DNA of the CDR3: TGTGCCAGCAGCCCGGGACTCCAAGAGACCCAGTACTTC. This encodes CASSPGLQETQYF.

The chain uses TRBV7-2 and TRBJ2-3; 10 nucleotides agree with TRBD2. The germline CDR1 and CDR2 sequences are SGHTA and FQGNSA. The V segment lost 2 bases and the J segment 1 base; nucleotides outside the gene matches: 9. The CDR3 totals 18 residues. DNA for the CDR3: TGTGCCAGCAGCTTATGGGTGGCTAGCGGGGGTCGCACAGATACGCAGTATTTT. It is translated as CASSLWVASGGRTDTQYF.

The gene calls are TRBV9 and TRBJ2-1; D is unclear. The germline CDR1 and CDR2 sequences are SGDLS and YYNGEE. V dropped 4 bases and J dropped 2 bases, with 7 bases sitting between them. This CDR3 is built from 13 residues. CDR3 DNA: TGTGCCAGCAGCCCCGGAGCCTACAATGAGCAGTTCTTC. Translation: CASSPGAYNEQFF.

This chain joins TRBV5-6 and TRBJ1-2; TRBD1 might be the D (5 bases). Looked up from germline, CDR1 is SGHDT and CDR2 is YYEEEE. Trimming took off 3 bases at V and 3 bases at J, with 15 bases between the two ends. This CDR3 contains 15 residues. CDR3 loop: CASSSPSGGYYGYTF. In nucleotides, the CDR3 is TGTGCCAGCAGCTCCCCATCGGGGGGGTACTATGGCTACACCTTC. The variable domain in full, completed from reference TRBV5-6 and TRBJ1-2, reads DAGVTQSPTHLIKTRGQQVTLRCSPKSGHDTVSWYQQALGQGPQFIFQYYEEEERQRGNFPDRFSGHQFPNYSSELNVNALLLGDSALYLCASSSPSGGYYGYTFGSGTRLTVV.

With respect to this clone: At one end, the junction sequence differs from germline, possibly due to a read error. V and J are TRBV7-7 and TRBJ1-1; D is undetermined. The CDR3 is 13 amino acids. Per the germline V gene, CDR1 is SSHAT and CDR2 is FNYEAQ (reference sequence). Written as DNA, the CDR3 is TGTGCTAGCAGCCTGACACTGAACACTGAAGCTTTCTTT. Translated: CASSLTLNTEAFF.

J is TRBJ2-7 and V is TRBV4-2; 9 nucleotides align to TRBD2. From germline, CDR1 is LGHNA and CDR2 YNFKEQ. The CDR3 is 15 residues long. V lost 2 bases, J lost 5 bases, and 7 bases stayed unmatched. The CDR3 DNA reads as TGTGCCAGCAGCCAACGAGTAGCGGGGGAAGACGAGCAGTACTTC. Protein product: CASSQRVAGEDEQYF.

This rearrangement joins TRBV5-8 to TRBJ2-2, with D unclear. Germline lookup yields CDR1 SGHTS and CDR2 YDEGEE. V lost 0 bases and J 5 bases, leaving 14 bases between the germline ends. CDR3 size: 16 residues. CDR3 loop: CASSLGPITMTGELFF. The CDR3 region has the DNA TGTGCCAGCAGCTTGGGCCCCATTACTATGACCGGGGAGCTGTTTTTT. Full variable domain (rest looked up from reference TRBV5-8 and TRBJ2-2): EAGVTQSPTHLIKTRGQQATLRCSPISGHTSVYWYQQALGLGLQFLLWYDEGEERNRGNFPPRFSGRQFPNYSSELNVNALELEDSALYLCASSLGPITMTGELFFGEGSRLTVL.

This clone has just one count. This chain links TRBV7-3 with TRBJ2-7; D is possibly TRBD1 (6 bases). V lost 1 base, J lost 9 bases, and 13 bases lay in between. Germline lookup yields CDR1 SGHTA and CDR2 FQGTGA. There are 13 residues in the CDR3. CDR3 DNA sequence: TGTGCCAGCAGCTTAAAACAGGGAGCCCGGCAGTACTTC. Protein: CASSLKQGARQYF.

The V and J genes are TRBV5-1 and TRBJ1-5; D gene uncertain. The CDR3 is 14 amino acids. Germline V CDR1 and CDR2: SGHRS, YFSETQ. V gave up 1 base and J gave up 7 bases, with 12 bases separating them. This CDR3 is CASSLNAESQPQHF. In DNA form, the CDR3 reads TGCGCCAGCAGCTTGAACGCAGAATCGCAGCCCCAGCATTTT.

This chain links TRBV18 with TRBJ1-5; 8 nucleotides agree with TRBD1. Germline V lookup: CDR1 KGHSH, CDR2 LQKENI. The V segment lost 6 bases and the J segment 4 bases; nucleotides outside the gene matches: 5. The CDR3 has 14 amino acids. CDR3 residues: CASSADRGNQPQHF. The CDR3 DNA is TGTGCCAGCTCGGCAGACAGGGGTAATCAGCCCCAGCATTTT.

The gene calls are TRBV30 and TRBJ1-4, with no clear D. The CDR3 runs to 13 residues. Germline V gene data show CDR1 as GTSNPN and CDR2 as SVGIG (reference sequence). Trimming left V 4 bases short and J 10 bases short, with 16 bases between. The CDR3 sequence: CAWTQSLGGKLFF. The CDR3 DNA reads as TGTGCCTGGACCCAGAGCCTAGGAGGAAAACTGTTTTTT.

This clone was seen a few times. The genes are TRBV2 and TRBJ1-2; perhaps TRBD1 as D (6 bases). Germline V gene data show CDR1 as SNHLY and CDR2 as FYNNEI. The CDR3 has 13 residues. The V gene lost 3 bases and the J gene lost 2 bases, with 7 bases spanning the gap. The DNA of the CDR3 is TGTGCCAGCAGTGACACAGGGAACTATGGCTACACCTTC. Translating it yields CASSDTGNYGYTF.

This clone has just a few counts. For the CDR3, the DNA is TGTGCCTGGGGCTACAGCCTCAATCAGCCCCAGCATTTT. It specifies CAWGYSLNQPQHF. The chain employs TRBV30 and TRBJ1-5; no firm D call. Germline CDR1 GTSNPN, CDR2 SVGIG (reference sequence). V lost 5 bases, J lost 3 bases, and 11 bases lay in between. CDR3 size: 13 residues.

Details on this clone: Other DNA sequences within the sample encode an identical CDR3. V and J are TRBV30 and TRBJ1-1; perhaps TRBD1 as D (5 bases). CDR3 length: 13 residues. V lost 0 bases to trimming and J lost 1 base, with 6 bases between them. CDR1 and CDR2 (germline): GTSNPN, SVGIG (reference sequence). CDR3 region: CAWSVQGNTEAFF. The CDR3 region has the DNA TGTGCCTGGAGTGTCCAGGGGAACACTGAAGCTTTCTTT.

Concerning this clone: A read error may account for a junction end that differs from germline. The chain links TRBV7-7 to TRBJ2-3; 7 bases are a match to TRBD2. The CDR3 is 15 residues long. Germline CDR1 SSHAT, CDR2 FNYEAQ (reference sequence). The CDR3 bases are TGTGCTAGCAGTCCCGCCGGGGGGTTCGTAGATACGCAGTATTTT. As protein: CASSPAGGFVDTQYF.

The rearrangement links TRBV27 to TRBJ2-1; TRBD1 is a possible D gene (6 bases). From germline, CDR1 is MNHEY and CDR2 SMNVEV (reference sequence). Trimming cost V 3 bases and J 0 bases, with 24 bases left between them. CDR3 size: 20 residues. The CDR3 here is CASSFQVLDRLAPSYNEQFF. CDR3 DNA sequence: TGTGCCAGCAGTTTTCAGGTGTTAGACAGGCTCGCCCCCTCCTACAATGAGCAGTTCTTC.

This clone was recorded only once. The chain links TRBV9 to TRBJ2-2; D remains unclear. The ends were cut back, 0 bases at V and 6 bases at J, with 6 bases in the middle. The CDR3 length is 13 residues. Germline V lookup: CDR1 SGDLS, CDR2 YYNGEE. The CDR3 DNA reads as TGTGCCAGCAGCGTAGCGGCGGCCGGGGAGCTGTTTTTT. Protein product: CASSVAAAGELFF.

This clone was seen only once. V is TRBV18 and J is TRBJ1-1, with D possibly TRBD1 on 5 matching bases. V gave up 4 bases and J gave up 6 bases, with 9 bases separating them. This CDR3 spans 12 amino acids. Germline-derived CDR1 and CDR2 are KGHSH and LQKENI. The CDR3 nucleotides read TGTGCCAGCTCACTCCGACAGCCTGAAGCTTTCTTT. This gives the protein CASSLRQPEAFF.

The chain combines TRBV6-1 with TRBJ2-2; 15 bases agree with TRBD2. Looked up from germline, CDR1 is MNHNS and CDR2 is SASEGT. The CDR3 has 15 amino acids. V lost 8 bases to trimming and J lost 7 bases; unmatched junction nucleotides: 5. CDR3 protein: CASGLAGGPGGELFF. CDR3 in DNA: TGTGCCAGCGGACTAGCGGGAGGGCCTGGCGGGGAGCTGTTTTTT.

The V gene is TRBV19, the J gene TRBJ1-5; the match to TRBD1 covers 10 bases. The CDR3 runs to 15 residues. V was clipped by 6 bases and J by 4 bases; unmatched bases: 6. Germline CDR1 LNHDA, CDR2 SQIVND (reference sequence). Written as DNA, the CDR3 is TGTGCCAGTAGATTCCGGGACAGGGGTAATCAGCCCCAGCATTTT. Translation: CASRFRDRGNQPQHF.

The chain couples TRBV5-6 to TRBJ1-3; TRBD1 is a possible D gene (5 bases). The V gene's germline CDR1 is SGHDT and CDR2 YYEEEE. CDR3 length: 15 amino acids. Trimming cost V 4 bases and J 0 bases, with 11 bases left between them. The CDR3 DNA is TGTGCCAGCAGCCGTAGGACAACCTCTGGAAACACCATATATTTT. This codes for CASSRRTTSGNTIYF.

This chain uses TRBV7-2 with TRBJ1-2, with 9 nucleotides matching TRBD1. This CDR3 is built from 14 residues. Germline loops: CDR1 SGHTA, CDR2 FQGNSA. Trimming cost V 4 bases and J 5 bases; bases outside gene matches: 5. CDR3 nucleotides: TGTGCCAGCAGCTCGGGACAGGGACGGTATGGCTACACCTTC. Translating it yields CASSSGQGRYGYTF.

This chain connects TRBV9 to TRBJ2-5, with 14 bases identical to TRBD2. Unmatched junction bases numbered 10, after V lost 4 bases and J lost 5 bases. Germline CDR1 is SGDLS and CDR2 is YYNGEE. This CDR3 comprises 17 residues. The CDR3 protein is CASSPGLAGVGRETQYF. For the CDR3, the DNA is TGTGCCAGCAGCCCGGGACTAGCGGGAGTTGGTCGCGAGACCCAGTACTTC.